This T cell receptor (beta chain) emerged from a study of T cells in Graves' hyperthyroidism and ophthalmopathy. Study-level points and caveats: In blood, most of the thyroid clonotypes expanded above 0.001 were also present.

Germline V gene lookup returns CDR1 ENHRY and CDR2 SYGVKD. V was pared by 10 bases and J by 0 bases, with 11 bases between. The CDR3 runs 13 residues. This clonotype was counted many times. The antigen is undetermined. Amplification targeted TCR beta CDR3 regions from RNA transcripts. Initially, a first-round RT-PCR of the TCR CDR3 employed the HTBI primer set. TCRdb called the multiplex PCR reads again in MiXCR, with one record for every CDR3 protein. The table shows 250,000 to 400,000 distinct CDR3 sequences, with approximately 13% occurring only once. The receptor comes from a woman in her thirties or forties with Graves' ophthalmopathy. The V and J genes are TRBV10-3 and TRBJ2-3; no reliable D call. Sequenced: blood. CDR3 region: CATSFSSTDTQYF. CDR3 nucleotides: TGTGCCACCTCATTTAGTAGCACAGATACGCAGTATTTT.